The T cell receptor beta chain described here comes from a study of CD8+CD57+ T cells in acquired aplastic anemia. The overall study: 3.2 ug was the average amount of DNA from sorted CD4+ and CD8+ cells. Study-wide findings and caveats: Some 28 sequences, all CD8+ CDR3, were shared between patients and controls.

The CDR3 loop spans 14 amino acids. Per germline, CDR1 ENHRY and CDR2 SYGVKD. Trimming left V 5 bases short and J 3 bases short, with 11 bases between. Sequencing was done on patients that had shown CD8+CD57+ cell expansion by flow cytometry. There were no patients without severe acquired aplastic anemia. Concerning this clonotype: What it binds is unknown. This could be a read error, since a much larger clone is one nucleotide away.

Genomic DNA templated the TCR beta VDJ and CDR3 profiling. TCRdb analysed the reads with MiXCR anew, one entry per CDR3 protein. The data show more than 150,000 distinct CDR3 sequences, approximately 48% seen once. The sample was sorted CD4+, CD8+, or CD8+CD57+ T cells (not recorded which) from PBMCs. V and J are TRBV10-3 and TRBJ1-5; D perhaps matches TRBD1 (6 bases). This receptor was taken from a human donor with aplastic anemia. The CDR3 DNA follows: TGTGCCATCAGTTACGGACAGCACAATCAGCCCCAGCATTTT. This sequence encodes CAISYGQHNQPQHF.